Listed below are T cell receptor beta chains from one sample, sequenced in a study of T cell responses to AZD1222 COVID-19 vaccine. The data were produced by immunoSEQ multiplex PCR, yet TCRdb's version contains in-frame clones alone and is incomplete. In the table there are over 60,000 clones, about nine tenths of which are singletons. This material consisted of peripheral blood, taken on day 0 of AZD1222 vaccination. The source is an adult in good health. Both conserved end residues are part of each CDR3. A D gene is named only where the DNA matches it firmly. Not all rows give a size; the values are once, few, many and, for expanded clones, a class.

abundance: once; j_gene: TRBJ2-3; len: 13; v_gene: TRBV9; d_gene: -; CDR3aa: CASSVSGLDTQYF; CDR3nt: TGTGCCAGCAGCGTATCAGGCTTAGATACGCAGTATTTT
abundance: -; j_gene: TRBJ1-4; len: 14; v_gene: TRBV6-1; d_gene: -; CDR3aa: CASSEDGTRRKLFF; CDR3nt: TGTGCCAGCAGTGAAGACGGGACCCGAAGAAAACTGTTTTTT
abundance: -; j_gene: TRBJ2-5; len: 11; v_gene: TRBV30; d_gene: -; CDR3aa: CAWNQGETQYF; CDR3nt: TGTGCCTGGAACCAGGGGGAGACCCAGTACTTC
abundance: once; j_gene: TRBJ1-5; len: 15; v_gene: TRBV2; d_gene: -; CDR3aa: CASSEGGSGNQPQHF; CDR3nt: TGTGCCAGCAGTGAGGGGGGGTCGGGCAATCAGCCCCAGCATTTT
abundance: -; j_gene: TRBJ1-2; len: 15; v_gene: TRBV9; d_gene: TRBD1; CDR3aa: CASSADPTGVYGYTF; CDR3nt: TGTGCCAGCAGCGCCGACCCTACAGGGGTCTATGGCTACACCTTC
abundance: -; j_gene: TRBJ2-3; len: 15; v_gene: TRBV6-5; d_gene: -; CDR3aa: CASSYSGSSTDTQYF; CDR3nt: TGTGCCAGCAGTTACTCAGGGTCTTCCACAGATACGCAGTATTTT
abundance: -; j_gene: TRBJ1-1; len: 15; v_gene: TRBV4-1; d_gene: -; CDR3aa: CASSQELQVYTEAFF; CDR3nt: TGCGCCAGCAGCCAAGAGCTACAGGTCTATACTGAAGCTTTCTTT
abundance: once; j_gene: TRBJ1-2; len: 14; v_gene: TRBV29-1; d_gene: -; CDR3aa: CSVEHTGLNYGYTF; CDR3nt: TGCAGCGTTGAACACACAGGCCTTAACTATGGCTACACCTTC
abundance: -; j_gene: TRBJ1-4; len: 15; v_gene: TRBV27; d_gene: -; CDR3aa: CASQTVASGVEKLFF; CDR3nt: TGTGCCAGCCAGACAGTCGCGTCAGGCGTGGAAAAACTGTTTTTT
abundance: once; j_gene: TRBJ1-5; len: 15; v_gene: TRBV19; d_gene: TRBD1; CDR3aa: CASSLWDRLNQPQHF; CDR3nt: TGTGCCAGTAGTTTATGGGACAGACTCAATCAGCCCCAGCATTTT
abundance: -; j_gene: TRBJ1-1; len: 13; v_gene: TRBV27; d_gene: -; CDR3aa: CASYDSPNTEAFF; CDR3nt: TGTGCCAGTTACGACAGCCCGAACACTGAAGCTTTCTTT
abundance: -; j_gene: TRBJ1-6; len: 16; v_gene: TRBV5-1; d_gene: -; CDR3aa: CASSVSPGTKDSPLHF; CDR3nt: TGCGCCAGCAGCGTCTCTCCCGGGACGAAGGATTCACCCCTCCACTTT
abundance: -; j_gene: TRBJ1-2; len: 14; v_gene: TRBV5-1; d_gene: -; CDR3aa: CASSFERGGYGYTF; CDR3nt: TGCGCCAGCAGCTTTGAAAGGGGAGGCTATGGCTACACCTTC
abundance: -; j_gene: TRBJ2-7; len: 16; v_gene: TRBV11-2; d_gene: TRBD2; CDR3aa: CASSPPPGLARYEQYF; CDR3nt: TGTGCCAGCAGCCCCCCCCCGGGACTAGCAAGGTACGAGCAGTACTTC
abundance: -; j_gene: TRBJ1-3; len: 16; v_gene: TRBV27; d_gene: -; CDR3aa: CASSLSSGTSGNTIYF; CDR3nt: TGTGCCAGCAGTTTATCGTCCGGAACCTCTGGAAACACCATATATTTT
abundance: -; j_gene: TRBJ1-6; len: 15; v_gene: TRBV6-5; d_gene: TRBD1; CDR3aa: CASSTGGSYNSPLHF; CDR3nt: TGTGCCAGCAGTACAGGGGGCTCCTATAATTCACCCCTCCACTTT
abundance: -; j_gene: TRBJ2-5; len: 15; v_gene: TRBV6-2/TRBV6-3; d_gene: -; CDR3aa: CASSYRRGGEETQYF; CDR3nt: TGTGCCAGCAGTTACCGTCGAGGGGGGGAAGAGACCCAGTACTTC
abundance: -; j_gene: TRBJ1-2; len: 14; v_gene: TRBV2; d_gene: TRBD1; CDR3aa: CASSENTGGLGYTF; CDR3nt: TGTGCCAGCAGTGAGAACACAGGGGGTTTAGGCTACACCTTC
abundance: once; j_gene: TRBJ2-5; len: 16; v_gene: TRBV4-2; d_gene: -; CDR3aa: CASSQGRIQSQETQYF; CDR3nt: TGTGCCAGCAGCCAAGGGAGGATCCAGAGCCAAGAGACCCAGTACTTC
abundance: -; j_gene: TRBJ2-3; len: 15; v_gene: TRBV30; d_gene: -; CDR3aa: CAWTSSPTGPDTQYF; CDR3nt: TGTGCCTGGACCTCTTCCCCCACAGGGCCAGATACGCAGTATTTT
abundance: -; j_gene: TRBJ1-1; len: 13; v_gene: TRBV4-1; d_gene: -; CDR3aa: CASSQAHSTEAFF; CDR3nt: TGCGCCAGCAGCCAAGCGCACAGCACTGAAGCTTTCTTT
abundance: once; j_gene: TRBJ2-5; len: 14; v_gene: TRBV5-8; d_gene: -; CDR3aa: CASSRQGGQETQYF; CDR3nt: TGTGCCAGCAGCCGGCAGGGGGGCCAAGAGACCCAGTACTTC
abundance: -; j_gene: TRBJ2-2; len: 15; v_gene: TRBV5-1; d_gene: TRBD1; CDR3aa: CASSPGTGESGELFF; CDR3nt: TGCGCCAGCAGCCCTGGGACAGGGGAGTCCGGGGAGCTGTTTTTT
abundance: -; j_gene: TRBJ2-5; len: 14; v_gene: TRBV24-1; d_gene: TRBD2; CDR3aa: CATSEGGIQETQYF; CDR3nt: TGTGCCACCAGTGAGGGGGGGATCCAAGAGACCCAGTACTTC
abundance: -; j_gene: TRBJ1-6; len: 13; v_gene: TRBV29-1; d_gene: -; CDR3aa: CSVASGPNSPLHF; CDR3nt: TGCAGCGTTGCGTCGGGTCCTAATTCACCCCTCCACTTT
abundance: -; j_gene: TRBJ1-1; len: 12; v_gene: TRBV7-9; d_gene: -; CDR3aa: CASSSGRIEAFF; CDR3nt: TGTGCCAGCAGCTCCGGACGGATTGAAGCTTTCTTT
abundance: -; j_gene: TRBJ2-5; len: 14; v_gene: TRBV29-1; d_gene: -; CDR3aa: CSVPEGLPQETQYF; CDR3nt: TGCAGCGTTCCGGAGGGACTCCCCCAAGAGACCCAGTACTTC
abundance: -; j_gene: TRBJ2-2; len: 15; v_gene: TRBV27; d_gene: TRBD2; CDR3aa: CASSLIGLGTGELFF; CDR3nt: TGTGCCAGCAGCCTAATCGGACTAGGGACCGGGGAGCTGTTTTTT